Below are 17 T cell receptor beta chains sequenced from a single sample in a study of T cell repertoires in cytomegalovirus infection. What these receptors recognize is not known. TCRdb itself ran the reads through MiXCR, one entry per CDR3 protein. The table shows approximately 100,000 distinct CDR3 sequences, with about 40% occurring only once. This specimen was CD8+ T cells from cultured PBMCs, taken from culture after CMV antigen stimulation. The receptors were gathered from a human donor in good health (CMV status not recorded). Some clones in this sample may be carry-over from other donors' samples.

This sequence joins TRBV4-1 and TRBJ1-1; D unclear. This CDR3 contains 14 residues. Trimming removed 1 base from V and 4 bases from J, with 10 bases in between. The germline gives CDR1 MGHRA, CDR2 YSYEKL. Here the CDR3 DNA reads TGCGCCAGCAGCCAAGGGCCGAGGAGCACTGAAGCTTTCTTT. It yields the protein CASSQGPRSTEAFF.

The V call is TRBV2, the J call TRBJ2-7; D gene unclear. CDR3 length: 13 amino acids. The germline V gene has CDR1 SNHLY and CDR2 FYNNEI. The V end lost 1 base, the J end lost 3 bases, and 7 bases lay between the germline ends. CDR3 sequence reads: CASSEGQIYEQYF. CDR3 bases: TGTGCCAGCAGTGAAGGGCAGATCTACGAGCAGTACTTC. Complete variable domain (other parts from reference TRBV2 and TRBJ2-7): EPEVTQTPSHQVTQMGQEVILRCVPISNHLYFYWYRQILGQKVEFLVSFYNNEISEKSEIFDDQFSVERPDGSNFTLKIRSTKLEDSAMYFCASSEGQIYEQYFGPGTRLTVT.

V and J are TRBV3-1 and TRBJ2-4; D ambiguous. The CDR3 covers 14 residues. Trimming took off 2 bases at V and 7 bases at J, with 12 bases between the two ends. Germline V lookup: CDR1 LGHDT, CDR2 YNNKEL (reference sequence). The CDR3 coding sequence is TGTGCCAGCAGCCAAACCAACCGAGCGAACATTCAGTACTTC. Protein: CASSQTNRANIQYF. The complete variable domain, with remaining parts taken from reference TRBV3-1 and TRBJ2-4, reads DTAVSQTPKYLVTQMGNDKSIKCEQNLGHDTMYWYKQDSKKFLKIMFSYNNKELIINETVPNRFSPKSPDKAHLNLHINSLELGDSAVYFCASSQTNRANIQYFGAGTRLSVL.

This clonotype came up many times. This chain links TRBV18 with TRBJ2-7; the D gene is possibly TRBD1 (6 bases). V dropped 2 bases and J dropped 3 bases, with 11 bases sitting between them. The CDR3 is 14 amino acids. CDR1 is KGHSH, CDR2 LQKENI, per germline. CDR3 amino acids: CASSPAGVNYEQYF. CDR3 nucleotide sequence: TGTGCCAGCTCACCAGCAGGGGTCAACTACGAGCAGTACTTC. Full variable domain (outside the CDR3, taken from reference TRBV18 and TRBJ2-7): NAGVMQNPRHLVRRRGQEARLRCSPMKGHSHVYWYRQLPEEGLKFMVYLQKENIIDESGMPKERFSAEFPKEGPSILRIQQVVRGDSAAYFCASSPAGVNYEQYFGPGTRLTVT.

J is TRBJ2-7 and V is TRBV7-9; TRBD1 agrees at 10 bases. The CDR3 has 17 residues. Losses at the gene ends were 5 bases for V and 1 base for J; bases not matched to a gene: 11. Germline lookup yields CDR1 SEHNR and CDR2 FQNEAQ (reference sequence). The CDR3: CASSPQGPGQGSYEQYF. The CDR3 DNA sequence: TGTGCCAGCAGCCCCCAAGGGCCGGGACAGGGGTCCTACGAGCAGTACTTC.

This clonotype was seen more than once but under ten times. CDR3 sequence reads: CASMLYGTSTDTQYF. In nucleotides, the CDR3 is TGTGCCAGCATGCTCTACGGGACTAGCACAGATACGCAGTATTTT. The chain combines TRBV11-2 with TRBJ2-3; D possibly corresponds to TRBD2 (6 bases). Between the trimmed V and J ends, which lost 7 bases and 0 bases, there was a span of 14 bases. Germline CDR1 SGHAT, CDR2 FQNNGV. This CDR3 is 15 amino acids long. The complete variable domain, with remaining parts taken from reference TRBV11-2 and TRBJ2-3, reads EAGVAQSPRYKIIEKRQSVAFWCNPISGHATLYWYQQILGQGPKLLIQFQNNGVVDDSQLPKDRFSAERLKGVDSTLKIQPAKLEDSAVYLCASMLYGTSTDTQYFGPGTRLTVL.

This clonotype was picked up many times. The genes are TRBV12-3 or TRBV12-4 and TRBJ2-3; 8 bases are shared with TRBD2. V lost 8 bases, J lost 1 base, and 5 bases stayed unmatched. The CDR3 has 14 amino acids. In nucleotides, the CDR3 is TGTGCCAGCCACACGGGGGGGGGCACAGATACGCAGTATTTT. This translates into CASHTGGGTDTQYF.

This clonotype was seen only a few times. J is TRBJ1-6 and V is TRBV28, with D possibly being TRBD1 (6 bases). The CDR3 loop spans 18 amino acids. Germline CDR1 is MDHEN and CDR2 is SYDVKM. This CDR3 is CATRGERAPSSYNSPLHF. In DNA, the CDR3 is TGTGCGACAAGGGGGGAGAGGGCGCCTAGCTCCTATAATTCACCCCTCCACTTT.

This clonotype has only a few counts. V usage is TRBV7-9 and J usage is TRBJ2-7; the D gene is possibly TRBD1 (6 bases). Germline V gene sequence: CDR1 SEHNR, CDR2 FQNEAQ (reference sequence). The CDR3 is made up of 15 amino acids. Trimming left V 5 bases short and J 5 bases short, with 19 bases between. CDR3 nucleotide sequence: TGTGCCAGCAGCCCACCGGTACAGGGCGTCCACGAGCAGTACTTC. Translating gives CASSPPVQGVHEQYF.

This clonotype was seen a few times. This chain links TRBV19 with TRBJ1-1; D not certain. The CDR3 has 13 residues. Germline V gives CDR1 LNHDA, CDR2 SQIVND (reference sequence). Trimming removed 6 bases at V and 4 bases at J, with 12 bases between. The CDR3 region is CASRDGGPTEAFF. CDR3 DNA: TGTGCCAGTAGAGACGGAGGTCCCACTGAAGCTTTCTTT.

The chain carries TRBV6-5 and TRBJ1-4; a weak D match, TRBD1 (6 bases). Germline V CDR1 and CDR2: MNHEY, SVGAGI. Trimming pared 0 bases from V and 7 bases from J, leaving 24 bases between. The CDR3 runs 19 residues. The CDR3 spells CASSYSRSGLLIGGEKLFF. In DNA, the CDR3 is TGTGCCAGCAGTTACTCGAGGAGCGGACTGCTCATAGGGGGTGAAAAACTGTTTTTT.

The gene calls are TRBV6-1 and TRBJ1-5; 9 nucleotides line up with TRBD1. This CDR3 comprises 15 residues. The V gene end was trimmed by 8 bases and the J gene end by 0 bases; junction bases not matched to a gene: 5. Germline V gives CDR1 MNHNS, CDR2 SASEGT. CDR3 sequence: CASDNRGHSNQPQHF. The CDR3 DNA sequence: TGTGCCAGCGATAACAGGGGGCATAGCAATCAGCCCCAGCATTTT.

V and J are TRBV12-3 or TRBV12-4 and TRBJ2-6; TRBD1 agrees at 10 bases. The junction had 13 bases not matched to a gene; V was cut back by 4 bases and J by 4 bases. This CDR3 has 19 residues. CDR3 in amino acids: CASSCFFRDRGSGANVLTF. The CDR3 DNA reads TGTGCCAGCAGTTGTTTTTTCCGGGACAGGGGATCGGGGGCCAACGTCCTGACTTTC.

The chain recombines TRBV5-6 with TRBJ2-5; D not certain. Germline V gene sequence: CDR1 SGHDT, CDR2 YYEEEE. The CDR3 sequence is 12 residues long. V was clipped by 4 bases and J by 5 bases, with 9 bases between them. The CDR3 loop reads CASSPNGETQYF. CDR3 DNA: TGTGCCAGCAGCCCTAATGGGGAGACCCAGTACTTC.

There are a few counts of this clonotype. J is TRBJ2-7 and V is TRBV27; D not resolved. Deletions cut 3 bases from V and 1 base from J, with 7 bases between. Germline V gives CDR1 MNHEY, CDR2 SMNVEV (reference sequence). This CDR3 is built from 13 residues. Here the CDR3 DNA reads TGTGCCAGCAGTTTCGGGCAGTCCTACGAGCAGTACTTC. It translates to CASSFGQSYEQYF.

The chain has TRBV24-1 and TRBJ2-3; no definite D call. CDR1 KGHDR and CDR2 SFDVKD come from the germline V gene. The CDR3 length is 14 residues. V gave up 5 bases and J gave up 3 bases, with 11 bases separating them. The CDR3 DNA reads TGTGCCACCAGTGGCCCCGTAGGGACAGATACGCAGTATTTT. It is translated as CATSGPVGTDTQYF.

This clonotype was seen only a few times. The chain is built from TRBV12-3 or TRBV12-4 and TRBJ1-5, with 7 nucleotides matching TRBD1. V lost 5 bases to trimming and J lost 11 bases; unmatched junction nucleotides: 15. There are 15 residues in the CDR3. This chain's CDR3 is CASSGDSRFGAAQHF. CDR3 DNA sequence: TGTGCCAGCAGTGGGGACAGTAGATTTGGGGCAGCCCAGCATTTT.